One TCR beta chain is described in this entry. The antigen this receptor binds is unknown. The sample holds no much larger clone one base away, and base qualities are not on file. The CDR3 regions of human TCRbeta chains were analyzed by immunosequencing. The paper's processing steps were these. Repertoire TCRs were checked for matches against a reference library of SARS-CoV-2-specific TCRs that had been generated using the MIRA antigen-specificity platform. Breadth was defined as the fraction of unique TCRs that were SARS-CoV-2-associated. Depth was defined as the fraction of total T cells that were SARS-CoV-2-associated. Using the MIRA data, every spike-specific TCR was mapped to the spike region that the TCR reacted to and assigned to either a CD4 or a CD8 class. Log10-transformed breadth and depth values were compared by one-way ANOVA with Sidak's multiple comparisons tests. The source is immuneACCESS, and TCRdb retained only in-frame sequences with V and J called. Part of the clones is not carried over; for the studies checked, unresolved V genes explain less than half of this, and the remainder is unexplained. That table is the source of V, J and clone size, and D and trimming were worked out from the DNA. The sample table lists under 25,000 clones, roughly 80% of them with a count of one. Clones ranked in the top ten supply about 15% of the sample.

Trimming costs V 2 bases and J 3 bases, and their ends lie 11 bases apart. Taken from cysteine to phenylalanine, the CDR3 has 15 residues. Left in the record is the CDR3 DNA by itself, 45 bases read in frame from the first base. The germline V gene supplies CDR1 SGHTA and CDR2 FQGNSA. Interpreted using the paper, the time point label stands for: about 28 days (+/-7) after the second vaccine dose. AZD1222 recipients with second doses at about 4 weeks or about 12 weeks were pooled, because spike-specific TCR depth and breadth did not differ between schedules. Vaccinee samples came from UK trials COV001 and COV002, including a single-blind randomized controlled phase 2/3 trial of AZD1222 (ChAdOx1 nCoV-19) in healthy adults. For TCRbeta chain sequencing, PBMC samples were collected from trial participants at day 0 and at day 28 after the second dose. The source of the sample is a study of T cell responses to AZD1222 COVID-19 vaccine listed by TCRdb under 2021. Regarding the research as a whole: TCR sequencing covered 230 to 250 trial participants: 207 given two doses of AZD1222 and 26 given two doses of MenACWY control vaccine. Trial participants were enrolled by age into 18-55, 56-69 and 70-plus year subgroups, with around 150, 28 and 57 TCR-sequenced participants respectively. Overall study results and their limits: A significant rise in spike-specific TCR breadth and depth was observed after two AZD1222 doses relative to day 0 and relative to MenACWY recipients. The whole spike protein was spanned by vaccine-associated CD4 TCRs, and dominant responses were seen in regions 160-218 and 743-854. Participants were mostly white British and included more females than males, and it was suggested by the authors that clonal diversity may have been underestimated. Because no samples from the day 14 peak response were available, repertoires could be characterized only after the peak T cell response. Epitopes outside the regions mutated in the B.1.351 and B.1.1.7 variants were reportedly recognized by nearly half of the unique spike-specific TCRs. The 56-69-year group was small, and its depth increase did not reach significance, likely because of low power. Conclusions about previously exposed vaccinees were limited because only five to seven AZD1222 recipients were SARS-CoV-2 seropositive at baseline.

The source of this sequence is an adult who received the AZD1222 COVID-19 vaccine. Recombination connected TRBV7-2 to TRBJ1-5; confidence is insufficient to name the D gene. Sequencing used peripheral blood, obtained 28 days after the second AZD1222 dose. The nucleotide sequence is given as TGTGCCAGCAGCTTAAGTCGGGGAAACAATCAGCCCCAGCATTTT. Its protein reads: CASSLSRGNNQPQHF.